These T cell receptor beta chains were read from a single sample in a study of control samples from healthy donors and cancer patients. The data were produced by immunoSEQ multiplex PCR, yet TCRdb's version contains in-frame clones alone and is incomplete. Here the sample spans about 80,000 clones, about nine tenths being singletons. Specimen: blood. The receptors stem from a middle-aged man in good health. Each CDR3 is given with its conserved first and last residue. D genes are given only for firm matches. The size of a clone is reported for some rows only, either as once, few or many, or as a class for expanded clones.

cdr3_length,d_call,clone_size,v_call,j_call,cdr3_aa,cdr3_nt
11,.,once,TRBV6-5,TRBJ2-1,CASSGAHEQFF,TGTGCCAGTTCAGGGGCCCATGAGCAGTTCTTC
14,.,.,TRBV7-2,TRBJ1-5,CASSFYYSNQPQHF,TGTGCCAGCAGCTTCTATTATAGCAATCAGCCCCAGCATTTT
12,.,.,TRBV29-1,TRBJ2-3,CSVGVLTDTQYF,TGCAGCGTTGGTGTTCTAACAGATACGCAGTATTTT
15,TRBD1,once,TRBV7-2,TRBJ1-2,CASSLGADREDGYTF,TGTGCCAGCAGCTTAGGGGCAGACAGGGAGGATGGCTACACCTTC
18,.,.,TRBV21-1,TRBJ2-7,CASSKGPPGEAVSYEQYF,TGTGCCAGCAGCAAAGGTCCTCCGGGAGAGGCAGTTTCCTACGAGCAGTACTTC
14,.,.,TRBV18,TRBJ2-5,CASSPTRTQETQYF,TGTGCCAGCTCACCGACCCGGACGCAAGAGACCCAGTACTTC
13,.,.,TRBV12-3/TRBV12-4,TRBJ1-6,CASSLELGFSLHF,TGTGCCAGCAGTTTAGAGTTGGGCTTCTCCCTCCACTTT
12,.,.,TRBV6-5,TRBJ1-6,CASFRINSPLHF,TGTGCCAGCTTTCGGATTAATTCACCCCTCCACTTT
15,TRBD2,.,TRBV19,TRBJ2-7,CASSPLTSERNEQYF,TGTGCCAGTAGTCCCCTGACTAGCGAAAGGAACGAGCAGTACTTC
12,.,.,TRBV2,TRBJ2-3,CASSKSWDTQYF,TGTGCCAGCAGCAAAAGTTGGGATACGCAGTATTTT
13,.,.,TRBV5-6,TRBJ2-7,CASSLSRRGEQYF,TGTGCCAGCAGCTTGTCCAGGAGGGGCGAGCAGTACTTC
15,.,.,TRBV6-5,TRBJ1-1,CASKGGARANTEAFF,TGTGCCAGCAAGGGCGGTGCCAGGGCGAACACTGAAGCTTTCTTT
17,TRBD1,.,TRBV11-3,TRBJ2-5,CASSLDGQGRSEETQYF,TGTGCCAGCAGCTTAGATGGACAGGGTCGATCGGAAGAGACCCAGTACTTC
12,.,.,TRBV24-1,TRBJ2-1,CATSDLGGEQFF,TGTGCCACCAGTGATCTAGGGGGTGAGCAGTTCTTC
17,TRBD2,once,TRBV18,TRBJ2-7,CASSSPGLAGRTYEQYF,TGTGCCAGCTCATCGCCGGGACTAGCGGGGCGAACCTACGAGCAGTACTTC
16,.,few,TRBV30,TRBJ1-1,CAWSVGVDSMNTEAFF,TGTGCCTGGAGTGTAGGGGTCGACAGCATGAACACTGAAGCTTTCTTT
16,.,.,TRBV7-9,TRBJ2-6,CASSLGGRAGANVLTF,TGTGCCAGCAGCTTAGGGGGTAGGGCTGGGGCCAACGTCCTGACTTTC
16,.,.,TRBV6-6,TRBJ1-4,CASSPYRQTTNEKLFF,TGTGCCAGCAGTCCTTATCGACAGACAACTAATGAAAAACTGTTTTTT
15,TRBD1,.,TRBV5-1,TRBJ2-2,CASRDSRSNTGELFF,TGCGCCAGCCGGGACAGCCGATCGAACACCGGGGAGCTGTTTTTT
14,.,.,TRBV5-1,TRBJ2-5,CASSLMPGKETQYF,TGCGCCAGCAGCTTGATGCCAGGAAAAGAGACCCAGTACTTC
16,.,.,TRBV7-6,TRBJ1-1,CASSLGAGSMNTEAFF,TGTGCCAGCAGCTTAGGAGCAGGGTCAATGAACACTGAAGCTTTCTTT
13,.,.,TRBV9,TRBJ2-2,CARRVGRGGELFF,TGTGCCCGCCGCGTCGGGCGGGGCGGGGAGCTGTTTTTT
14,.,.,TRBV7-9,TRBJ1-1,CASSLEQGRTEAFF,TGTGCCAGCAGCTTAGAGCAGGGGAGGACTGAAGCTTTCTTT
16,TRBD2,.,TRBV9,TRBJ2-2,CASSTRRGIDTGELFF,TGTGCCAGCAGTACACGGCGGGGGATTGACACCGGGGAGCTGTTTTTT
13,.,.,TRBV11-3,TRBJ1-2,CASSLSGQNGYTF,TGTGCCAGCAGCTTATCAGGGCAGAATGGCTACACCTTC
16,TRBD1,.,TRBV19,TRBJ1-1,CASSIVLTGGDTEAFF,TGTGCCAGTAGTATAGTTCTGACAGGGGGTGACACTGAAGCTTTCTTT
13,.,.,TRBV5-1,TRBJ1-5,CASSFSGNQPQHF,TGCGCCAGCAGCTTCTCGGGCAATCAGCCCCAGCATTTT
13,.,few,TRBV5-1,TRBJ1-3,CASSGSAGNTIYF,TGCGCCAGCAGCGGTAGTGCTGGAAACACCATATATTTT
14,.,.,TRBV7-9,TRBJ1-2,CASSLGAINYGYTF,TGTGCCAGCAGCTTAGGGGCAATTAACTATGGCTACACCTTC
14,.,.,TRBV5-1,TRBJ1-2,CASSLETSNYGYTF,TGCGCCAGCAGCCTCGAGACATCTAACTATGGCTACACCTTC
17,.,once,TRBV4-2,TRBJ1-5,CASSQDVAGLNNQPQHF,TGTGCCAGCAGCCAAGATGTGGCAGGACTAAACAATCAGCCCCAGCATTTT
13,.,.,TRBV5-1,TRBJ1-4,CASSLAQDEKLFF,TGCGCCAGCAGCTTGGCCCAGGATGAAAAACTGTTTTTT
15,.,.,TRBV7-2,TRBJ2-3,CASSSGAGFEDTQYF,TGTGCCAGCAGCTCCGGGGCAGGGTTCGAAGATACGCAGTATTTT
13,.,.,TRBV18,TRBJ2-1,CASSLVFADEQFF,TGTGCCAGCTCACTCGTTTTTGCAGATGAGCAGTTCTTC
15,.,.,TRBV7-9,TRBJ1-2,CASSLSHRVDYGYTF,TGTGCCAGCAGCTTATCTCACAGGGTCGACTATGGCTACACCTTC
14,TRBD1,.,TRBV7-9,TRBJ2-5,CASSSGQYQETQYF,TGTGCCAGCAGCTCGGGACAGTACCAAGAGACCCAGTACTTC
13,.,.,TRBV5-1,TRBJ1-6,CASSLDQNSPLHF,TGCGCCAGCAGCTTGGACCAGAATTCACCCCTCCACTTT
14,.,.,TRBV9,TRBJ1-1,CASSVGTQNTEAFF,TGTGCCAGCAGCGTAGGAACCCAGAACACTGAAGCTTTCTTT
14,.,.,TRBV24-1,TRBJ2-2,CATSDDRWYGELFF,TGTGCCACCAGTGATGACAGGTGGTACGGGGAGCTGTTTTTT
16,TRBD1,few,TRBV30,TRBJ2-1,CAWSRQGLSSYNEQFF,TGTGCCTGGAGTAGACAGGGGCTAAGCTCCTACAATGAGCAGTTCTTC
16,TRBD1,once,TRBV28,TRBJ1-5,CASNRPWTGNFQPQHF,TGTGCCAGCAATCGGCCCTGGACAGGGAATTTTCAGCCCCAGCATTTT
16,.,.,TRBV3-1/TRBV3-2,TRBJ1-3,CASSQEETAAGNTIYF,TGTGCCAGCAGCCAAGAGGAAACAGCTGCTGGAAACACCATATATTTT
15,TRBD2,.,TRBV11-3,TRBJ2-7,CASSPRLAGVNEQYF,TGTGCCAGCAGCCCCCGGCTAGCGGGGGTAAACGAGCAGTACTTC
14,TRBD1,.,TRBV19,TRBJ2-5,CASSPRTGRETQYF,TGTGCCAGTAGTCCTAGGACAGGGAGGGAGACCCAGTACTTC
13,.,.,TRBV6-5,TRBJ2-7,CASNYPGTGEQYF,TGTGCCAGCAATTACCCCGGAACAGGGGAGCAGTACTTC
14,.,.,TRBV5-6,TRBJ1-4,CASSLDEGGEKLFF,TGTGCCAGCAGCCTTGACGAGGGAGGGGAAAAACTGTTTTTT